The 21 T cell receptor beta chains in this list originate from one sample, sequenced in a study of technical replicates of blood from a few donors. Only in-frame clones appear in the TCRdb table, and some are missing; sequencing was by immunoSEQ multiplex PCR. The profile shows 79,000 or so clones, roughly 91% of them singletons. Sequences were obtained from T cells isolated from PBMCs. These receptor sequences come from a human donor in good health.

CDR3 region: CASSLSDSSYEQYF. CDR3 sequence (DNA): TGTGCCAGCAGTTTGTCGGACAGCTCCTACGAGCAGTACTTC. The rearrangement links TRBV27 to TRBJ2-7; a possible D gene is TRBD1 (6 bases). This CDR3 has 14 residues. Trimming cost V 3 bases and J 0 bases, with 9 bases left between them. Germline-derived CDR1 and CDR2 are MNHEY and SMNVEV (reference sequence).

This chain connects TRBV11-2 to TRBJ2-2, with a possible D match to TRBD1 (5 bases). The CDR3 totals 17 residues. V lost 1 base, J lost 4 bases, and 16 bases lay in between. Per germline, CDR1 SGHAT and CDR2 FQNNGV. The CDR3 reads CASSLGFGSGPTGELFF. The CDR3 DNA follows: TGTGCCAGCAGCTTAGGATTCGGTTCAGGGCCCACCGGGGAGCTGTTTTTT.

This chain joins TRBV5-5 and TRBJ2-7; 10 nucleotides align to TRBD1. The CDR3 spans 15 residues. Germline CDR1 is SGHKS and CDR2 is YYEKEE (reference sequence). The V gene end was trimmed by 4 bases and the J gene end by 4 bases; junction bases not matched to a gene: 8. In DNA, the CDR3 is TGTGCCAGCAGCCCGGTTGGGGGACAGGGGTACGAGCAGTACTTC. The encoded protein is CASSPVGGQGYEQYF.

The J gene is TRBJ1-1, the V gene TRBV29-1; the D gene is possibly TRBD1 (5 bases). CDR1 is SQVTM and CDR2 is ANQGSEA in the germline V gene. Trimming removed 5 bases from V and 1 base from J, with 23 bases in between. CDR3 length: 17 residues. The CDR3 sequence is CSVIEMPGGGWNTEAFF. The DNA for the CDR3 is TGCAGCGTTATTGAAATGCCCGGGGGGGGGTGGAACACTGAAGCTTTCTTT. The entire variable domain, with the rest obtained from reference TRBV29-1 and TRBJ1-1, is as follows: SAVISQKPSRDICQRGTSLTIQCQVDSQVTMMFWYRQQPGQSLTLIATANQGSEATYESGFVIDKFPISRPNLTFSTLTVSNMSPEDSSIYLCSVIEMPGGGWNTEAFFGQGTRLTVV.

This chain links TRBV7-2 with TRBJ2-3; 8 bases align to TRBD2. Losses at the gene ends were 1 base for V and 4 bases for J; bases not matched to a gene: 4. Germline CDR1 and CDR2: SGHTA and FQGNSA. This CDR3 has 15 residues. The CDR3, as DNA: TGTGCCAGCAGCTTAGTAGGGACTAGTTCAGATACGCAGTATTTT. It yields the protein CASSLVGTSSDTQYF. The full variable domain, with the rest looked up from reference TRBV7-2 and TRBJ2-3, is GAGVSQSPSNKVTEKGKDVELRCDPISGHTALYWYRQSLGQGLEFLIYFQGNSAPDKSGLPSDRFSAERTGGSVSTLTIQRTQQEDSAVYLCASSLVGTSSDTQYFGPGTRLTVL.

The genes are TRBV19 and TRBJ1-5; D is uncertain. This CDR3 comprises 18 residues. The V gene lost 4 bases and the J gene lost 0 bases, with 19 bases spanning the gap. Per the germline V gene, CDR1 is LNHDA and CDR2 is SQIVND (reference sequence). CDR3 bases: TGTGCCAGTAGTAACCGGGTGAGCCGACCTTATAGCAATCAGCCCCAGCATTTT. Translated, it gives CASSNRVSRPYSNQPQHF.

CDR3 nucleotides: TGTGCCAGCAGGTTGCTCGGGGGGCGCAATGAGCAGTTCTTC. Its translation is CASRLLGGRNEQFF. This chain links TRBV28 with TRBJ2-1, with D possibly matching TRBD2 (7 bases). The CDR3 is 14 residues long. Germline V lookup: CDR1 MDHEN, CDR2 SYDVKM. Trimming pared 6 bases from V and 6 bases from J, leaving 15 bases between.

The genes are TRBV28 and TRBJ2-7; 10 nucleotides match TRBD1. Germline V gene lookup returns CDR1 MDHEN and CDR2 SYDVKM. The V and J ends lost 4 bases and 11 bases, in that order; junction bases with no gene match: 11. This CDR3 is built from 14 residues. This chain's CDR3 is CASSWVNRDRGEYF. The CDR3 DNA sequence: TGTGCCAGCAGTTGGGTCAACCGGGACAGGGGCGAGTACTTC. The variable domain in full, completed from reference TRBV28 and TRBJ2-7, reads DVKVTQSSRYLVKRTGEKVFLECVQDMDHENMFWYRQDPGLGLRLIYFSYDVKMKEKGDIPEGYSVSREKKERFSLILESASTNQTSMYLCASSWVNRDRGEYFGPGTRLTVT.

The rearrangement uses TRBV11-2 and TRBJ2-2; a possible D gene is TRBD1 (5 bases). Germline CDR1 and CDR2: SGHAT and FQNNGV. This CDR3 comprises 15 residues. Trimming pared 2 bases from V and 5 bases from J, leaving 12 bases between. The CDR3 region is CASSLLRDRTGELFF. The DNA of the CDR3 is TGTGCCAGCAGCTTACTCCGAGACAGAACCGGGGAGCTGTTTTTT.

The chain couples TRBV4-1 to TRBJ1-2; tentative D call: TRBD1 (6 bases). The CDR3 has 15 residues. V lost 0 bases to trimming and J lost 2 bases, with 10 bases between them. Germline V lookup: CDR1 MGHRA, CDR2 YSYEKL. The CDR3 coding sequence is TGCGCCAGCAGCCAAGAAGAAACAGGGAACTATGGCTACACCTTC. Translating gives CASSQEETGNYGYTF.

The rearrangement links TRBV10-3 to TRBJ2-7, with a weak D call TRBD1 (5 bases). CDR3 length: 12 residues. V was trimmed by 6 bases and J by 7 bases, leaving 13 bases between them. CDR1 and CDR2 (germline): ENHRY, SYGVKD. The CDR3: CAIRSGYEEQYF. CDR3 nucleotides: TGTGCCATCAGGTCAGGGTACGAAGAGCAGTACTTC.

The V gene is TRBV11-3, the J gene TRBJ1-1, with 9 bases lining up with TRBD1. This CDR3 has 13 residues. V shed 8 bases, J shed 5 bases, and the junction held 6 bases outside the gene matches. Germline V gene lookup returns CDR1 SGHNT and CDR2 YENEEA. CDR3 bases: TGTGCCAGCCGGGACAGGGCAACAACTGAAGCTTTCTTT. Protein: CASRDRATTEAFF.

Only one count was recorded for this clone. The J gene is TRBJ2-1, the V gene TRBV5-1; TRBD2 agrees at 9 bases. Germline CDR1 reads SGHRS; CDR2 reads YFSETQ. The CDR3 runs 16 residues. With 1 base clipped from V and 5 bases from J, the junction kept 7 bases outside the gene matches. The DNA for the CDR3 is TGCGCCAGCAGCTTGCCTAGCGGGGCTTCGGACAATGAGCAGTTCTTC. It codes for CASSLPSGASDNEQFF.

The V and J genes are TRBV11-1 and TRBJ1-1; D might be TRBD1 (5 bases). V lost 5 bases and J 4 bases, leaving 14 bases between the germline ends. The CDR3 runs 14 residues. Germline V gene lookup returns CDR1 SGHAT and CDR2 FQDESV (reference sequence). The CDR3 protein is CASSRRGLGTEAFF. The CDR3 nucleotides are TGTGCCAGCAGCCGAAGGGGCTTGGGCACTGAAGCTTTCTTT.

This clone came up a few times. The J gene is TRBJ1-5, the V gene TRBV6-5; the D gene is possibly TRBD1 (6 bases). CDR1 MNHEY and CDR2 SVGAGI come from the germline V gene. CDR3 length equals 15 residues. The V end was cut by 0 bases, the J end by 5 bases, with 11 bases between. This CDR3 is CASSYSRGPDQPQHF. CDR3 bases: TGTGCCAGCAGTTACTCGCGGGGGCCGGATCAGCCCCAGCATTTT.

This chain joins TRBV27 and TRBJ1-1; D is perhaps TRBD1 (6 bases). This CDR3 comprises 16 residues. The ends were cut back, 3 bases at V and 0 bases at J, with 14 bases in the middle. Germline CDR1 reads MNHEY; CDR2 reads SMNVEV (reference sequence). The CDR3 DNA reads as TGTGCCAGCAGTTTTAGGGGGGGCGCCTTGAACACTGAAGCTTTCTTT. Amino acids: CASSFRGGALNTEAFF.

The chain carries TRBV5-4 and TRBJ2-5; TRBD2 matches at 12 bases. The V and J ends lost 0 bases and 3 bases, in that order; junction bases with no gene match: 3. This CDR3 contains 16 residues. Germline V gives CDR1 SGHNT, CDR2 YYREEE (reference sequence). For the CDR3, the DNA is TGTGCCAGCAGCTTGGGGCCTAGCGGGAGGGAAGAGACCCAGTACTTC. It codes for CASSLGPSGREETQYF.

The chain links TRBV6-4 to TRBJ2-3; a possible D gene is TRBD1 (5 bases). This CDR3 is built from 15 residues. Trimming removed 8 bases from V and 2 bases from J, with 17 bases in between. CDR1 and CDR2 from the germline V gene are MRHNA and SNTAGT. The CDR3 spells CASSKWAGNTDTQYF. The CDR3 region has the DNA TGTGCCAGCTCAAAGTGGGCAGGGAACACAGATACGCAGTATTTT.

This chain links TRBV5-1 with TRBJ1-1; 10 nucleotides align to TRBD1. CDR3 length equals 12 residues. The ends lost 4 bases at V and 8 bases at J; junction bases unmatched: 2. The germline V gene has CDR1 SGHRS and CDR2 YFSETQ. In DNA, the CDR3 is TGCGCCAGCAGCCCGGGACAGGGGGAAGCTTTCTTT. Translated: CASSPGQGEAFF.

This clone was picked up one time. The chain recombines TRBV29-1 with TRBJ1-1; 8 nucleotides agree with TRBD1. The V gene end was trimmed by 5 bases and the J gene end by 3 bases; junction bases not matched to a gene: 14. Germline-derived CDR1 and CDR2 are SQVTM and ANQGSEA. This CDR3 is built from 16 residues. The CDR3 spells CSVPSLDREADTEAFF. CDR3 in DNA: TGCAGCGTTCCCAGCTTGGACAGGGAGGCGGACACTGAAGCTTTCTTT.

The V and J genes are TRBV4-1 and TRBJ2-3; D may be TRBD1 (6 bases). CDR1 is MGHRA and CDR2 is YSYEKL in the germline V gene. The CDR3 has 14 amino acids. V was clipped by 0 bases and J by 5 bases, with 9 bases between them. The CDR3 loop is CASSQEWDKDTQYF. CDR3 sequence (DNA): TGCGCCAGCAGCCAAGAGTGGGACAAAGATACGCAGTATTTT.